Here is one TCR beta chain with its context. The data originate from a study of blood T cell repertoires in COVID-19. Germline CDR1 is MDHEN and CDR2 is SYDVKM. The V gene end was trimmed by 6 bases and the J gene end by 7 bases; junction bases not matched to a gene: 10. There are 15 residues in the CDR3. Profiled with immunoSEQ multiplex PCR; TCRdb holds only in-frame clones, not every one. The sample yields approximately 210,000 clones, just over 90% seen once. The sample consisted of peripheral blood. The rearrangement uses TRBV28 and TRBJ1-4; TRBD1 matches 8 bases. The clonotype comes from a man in his thirties or forties with acute or convalescent COVID-19. The CDR3 reads CASRPPGGGFEKLFF. The CDR3 DNA sequence: TGTGCCAGCAGACCGCCAGGGGGCGGGTTTGAAAAACTGTTTTTT.